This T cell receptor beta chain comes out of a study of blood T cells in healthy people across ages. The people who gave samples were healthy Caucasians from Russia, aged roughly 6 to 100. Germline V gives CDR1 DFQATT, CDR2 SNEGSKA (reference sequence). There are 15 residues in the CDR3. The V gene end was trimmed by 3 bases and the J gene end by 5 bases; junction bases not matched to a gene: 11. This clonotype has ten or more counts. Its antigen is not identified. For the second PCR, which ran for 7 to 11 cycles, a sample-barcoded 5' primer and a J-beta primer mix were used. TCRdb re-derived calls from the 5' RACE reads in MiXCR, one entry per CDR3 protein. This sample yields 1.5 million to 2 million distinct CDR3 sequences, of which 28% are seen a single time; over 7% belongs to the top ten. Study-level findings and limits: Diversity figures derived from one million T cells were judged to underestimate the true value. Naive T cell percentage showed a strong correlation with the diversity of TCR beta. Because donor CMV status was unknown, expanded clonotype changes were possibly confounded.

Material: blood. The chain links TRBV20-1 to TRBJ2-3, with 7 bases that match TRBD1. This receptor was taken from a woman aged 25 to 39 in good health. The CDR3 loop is CSARGTGTALDTQYF. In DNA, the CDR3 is TGCAGTGCTAGGGGAACCGGGACAGCCCTAGATACGCAGTATTTT.